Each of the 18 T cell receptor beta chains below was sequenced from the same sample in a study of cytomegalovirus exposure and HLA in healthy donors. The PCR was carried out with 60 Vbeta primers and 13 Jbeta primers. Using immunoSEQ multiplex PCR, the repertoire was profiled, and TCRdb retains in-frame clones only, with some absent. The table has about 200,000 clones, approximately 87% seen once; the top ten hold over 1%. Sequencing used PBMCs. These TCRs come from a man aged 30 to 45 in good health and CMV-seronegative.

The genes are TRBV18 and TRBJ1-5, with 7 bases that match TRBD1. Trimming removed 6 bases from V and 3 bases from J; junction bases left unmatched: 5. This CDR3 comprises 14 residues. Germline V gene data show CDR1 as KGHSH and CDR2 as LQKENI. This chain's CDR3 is CASSPTGLNQPQHF. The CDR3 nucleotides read TGTGCCAGCTCTCCGACAGGGCTCAATCAGCCCCAGCATTTT.

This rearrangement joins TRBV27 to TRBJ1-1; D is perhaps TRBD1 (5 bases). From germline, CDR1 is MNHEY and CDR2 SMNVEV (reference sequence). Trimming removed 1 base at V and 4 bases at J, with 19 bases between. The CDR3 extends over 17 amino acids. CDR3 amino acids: CASSLWGGGLTFTEAFF. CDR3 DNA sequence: TGTGCCAGCAGTTTATGGGGCGGGGGGTTGACGTTCACTGAAGCTTTCTTT.

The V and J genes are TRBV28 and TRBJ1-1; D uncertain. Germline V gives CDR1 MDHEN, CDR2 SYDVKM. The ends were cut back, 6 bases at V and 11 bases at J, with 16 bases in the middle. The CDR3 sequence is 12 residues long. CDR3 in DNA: TGTGCCAGCAGCACTGATGTGACTGCGGCTTTCTTT. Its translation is CASSTDVTAAFF. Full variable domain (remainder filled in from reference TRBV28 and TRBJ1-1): DVKVTQSSRYLVKRTGEKVFLECVQDMDHENMFWYRQDPGLGLRLIYFSYDVKMKEKGDIPEGYSVSREKKERFSLILESASTNQTSMYLCASSTDVTAAFFGQGTRLTVV.

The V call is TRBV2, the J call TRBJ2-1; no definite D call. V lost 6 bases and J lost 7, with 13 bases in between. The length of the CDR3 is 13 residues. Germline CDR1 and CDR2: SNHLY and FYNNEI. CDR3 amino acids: CASRQQQTNEQFF. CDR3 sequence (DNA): TGTGCCAGCAGGCAACAACAGACGAATGAGCAGTTCTTC.

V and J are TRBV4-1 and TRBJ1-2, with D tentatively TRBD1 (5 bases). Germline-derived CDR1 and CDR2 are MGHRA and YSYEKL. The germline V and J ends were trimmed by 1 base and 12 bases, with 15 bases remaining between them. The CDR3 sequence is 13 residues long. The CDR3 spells CASSQGLSDSNTF. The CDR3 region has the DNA TGCGCCAGCAGCCAAGGTTTAAGCGACAGTAACACCTTC.

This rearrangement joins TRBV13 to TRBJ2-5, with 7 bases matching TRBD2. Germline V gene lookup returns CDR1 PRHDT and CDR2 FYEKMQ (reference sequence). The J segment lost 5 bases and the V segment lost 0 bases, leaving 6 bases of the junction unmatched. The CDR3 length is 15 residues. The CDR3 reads CASSLGTSYGETQYF. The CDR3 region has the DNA TGTGCCAGCAGCTTAGGGACTAGCTACGGGGAGACCCAGTACTTC.

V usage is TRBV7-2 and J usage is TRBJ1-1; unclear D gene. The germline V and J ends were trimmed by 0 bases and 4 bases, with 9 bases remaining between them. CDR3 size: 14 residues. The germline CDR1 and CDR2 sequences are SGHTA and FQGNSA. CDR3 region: CASSLAGGGTEAFF. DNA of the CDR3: TGTGCCAGCAGCTTAGCTGGAGGCGGCACTGAAGCTTTCTTT.

The CDR3 DNA reads TGTGCCAGCAGCCTCAGGGGACAGAACACTGAAGCTTTCTTT. This translates into CASSLRGQNTEAFF. The chain has TRBV13 and TRBJ1-1; a possible D gene is TRBD1 (6 bases). CDR3 size: 14 residues. The germline gives CDR1 PRHDT, CDR2 FYEKMQ (reference sequence). Trimming pared 5 bases from V and 1 base from J, leaving 11 bases between.

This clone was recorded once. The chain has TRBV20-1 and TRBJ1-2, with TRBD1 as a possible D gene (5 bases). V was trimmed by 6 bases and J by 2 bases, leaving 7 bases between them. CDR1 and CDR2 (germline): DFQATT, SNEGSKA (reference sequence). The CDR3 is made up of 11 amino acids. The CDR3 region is CSAGRNYGYTF. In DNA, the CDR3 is TGCAGTGCGGGGCGCAACTATGGCTACACCTTC.

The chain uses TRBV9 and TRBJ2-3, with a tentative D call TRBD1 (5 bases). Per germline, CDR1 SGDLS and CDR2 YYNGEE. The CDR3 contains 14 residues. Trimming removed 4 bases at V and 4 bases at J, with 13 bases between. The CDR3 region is CASSSRAMADTQYF. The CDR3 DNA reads TGTGCCAGCAGCTCCAGGGCTATGGCAGATACGCAGTATTTT.

The CDR3 DNA is TGCGCCAGCAGTGAGTCGTTGCCTCGGACAGGCCAGCCCCAGCATTTT. Translating gives CASSESLPRTGQPQHF. The genes are TRBV10-2 and TRBJ1-5; the match to TRBD1 covers 7 bases. Trimming removed 0 bases from V and 7 bases from J; junction bases left unmatched: 9. The CDR3 consists of 16 residues. The germline gives CDR1 WSHSY, CDR2 SAAADI.

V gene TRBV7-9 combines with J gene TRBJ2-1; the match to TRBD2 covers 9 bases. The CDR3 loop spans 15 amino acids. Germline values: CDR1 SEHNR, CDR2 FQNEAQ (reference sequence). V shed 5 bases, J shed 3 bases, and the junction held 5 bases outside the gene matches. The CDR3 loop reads CASSRSGGHYNEQFF. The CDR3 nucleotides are TGTGCCAGCAGCCGAAGCGGGGGGCACTACAATGAGCAGTTCTTC. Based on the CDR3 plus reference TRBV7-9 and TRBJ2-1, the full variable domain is DTGVSQNPRHKITKRGQNVTFRCDPISEHNRLYWYRQTLGQGPEFLTYFQNEAQLEKSRLLSDRFSAERPKGSFSTLEIQRTEQGDSAMYLCASSRSGGHYNEQFFGPGTRLTVL.

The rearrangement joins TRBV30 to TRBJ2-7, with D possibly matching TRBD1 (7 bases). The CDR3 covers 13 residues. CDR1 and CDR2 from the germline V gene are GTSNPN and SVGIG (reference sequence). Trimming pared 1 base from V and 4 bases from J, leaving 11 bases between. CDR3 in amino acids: CAWSGTGGYEQYF. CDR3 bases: TGTGCCTGGAGTGGGACAGGAGGGTACGAGCAGTACTTC.

CDR3 region: CASSPGVRIGELFF. The CDR3 coding sequence is TGTGCCAGCAGCCCAGGGGTACGAATCGGGGAGCTGTTTTTT. The chain links TRBV28 to TRBJ2-2, with a possible D match to TRBD1 (6 bases). The CDR3 extends over 14 amino acids. V lost 6 bases and J 7 bases, leaving 15 bases between the germline ends. The germline V gene encodes CDR1 MDHEN and CDR2 SYDVKM.

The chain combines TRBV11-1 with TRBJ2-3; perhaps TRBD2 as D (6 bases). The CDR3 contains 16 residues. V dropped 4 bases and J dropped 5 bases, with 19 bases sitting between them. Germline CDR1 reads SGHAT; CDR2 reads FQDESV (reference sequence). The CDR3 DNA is TGTGCCAGCAGCTCCCGTTGGGACGGGGGAAGAGATACGCAGTATTTT. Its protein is CASSSRWDGGRDTQYF.

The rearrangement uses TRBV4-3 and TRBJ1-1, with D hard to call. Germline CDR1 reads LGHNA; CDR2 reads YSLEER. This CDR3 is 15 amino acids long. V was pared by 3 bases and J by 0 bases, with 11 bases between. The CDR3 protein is CASSQGLQLNTEAFF. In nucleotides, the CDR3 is TGCGCCAGCAGCCAGGGTTTACAGTTGAACACTGAAGCTTTCTTT.

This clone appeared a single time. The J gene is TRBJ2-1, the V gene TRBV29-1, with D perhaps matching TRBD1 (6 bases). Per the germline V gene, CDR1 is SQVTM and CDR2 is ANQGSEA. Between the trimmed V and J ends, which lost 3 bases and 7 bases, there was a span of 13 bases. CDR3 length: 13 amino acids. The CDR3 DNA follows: TGCAGCGTTGAGGTTATGGGGGCGAATGAGCAGTTCTTC. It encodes CSVEVMGANEQFF.

The CDR3 coding sequence is TGTGCCAGTAGTATGGGGGGAAACTATGGCTACACCTTC. Its translation is CASSMGGNYGYTF. The V and J genes are TRBV19 and TRBJ1-2; tentatively, D is TRBD1 (5 bases). Per germline, CDR1 LNHDA and CDR2 SQIVND (reference sequence). This CDR3 comprises 13 residues. Trimming took 3 bases from V and 2 from J, leaving 7 bases between them.